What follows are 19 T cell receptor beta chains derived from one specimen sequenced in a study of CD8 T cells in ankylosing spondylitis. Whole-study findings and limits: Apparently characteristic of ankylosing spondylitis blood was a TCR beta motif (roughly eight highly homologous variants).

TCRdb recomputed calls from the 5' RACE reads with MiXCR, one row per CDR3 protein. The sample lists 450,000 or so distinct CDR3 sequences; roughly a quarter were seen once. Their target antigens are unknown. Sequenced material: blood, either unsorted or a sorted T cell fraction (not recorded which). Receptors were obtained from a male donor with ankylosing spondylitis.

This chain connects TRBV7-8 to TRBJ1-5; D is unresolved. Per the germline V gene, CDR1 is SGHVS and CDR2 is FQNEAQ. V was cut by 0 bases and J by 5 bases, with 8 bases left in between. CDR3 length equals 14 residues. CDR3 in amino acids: CASSLAVLYQPQHF. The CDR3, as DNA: TGTGCCAGCAGCTTAGCGGTGCTATATCAGCCCCAGCATTTT.

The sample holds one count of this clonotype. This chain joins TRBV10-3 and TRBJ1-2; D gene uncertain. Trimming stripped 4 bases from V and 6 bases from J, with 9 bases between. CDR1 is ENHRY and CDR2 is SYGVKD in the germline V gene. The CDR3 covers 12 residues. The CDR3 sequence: CAISGFSDGYTF. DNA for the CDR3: TGTGCCATCAGTGGGTTTTCAGATGGCTACACCTTC.

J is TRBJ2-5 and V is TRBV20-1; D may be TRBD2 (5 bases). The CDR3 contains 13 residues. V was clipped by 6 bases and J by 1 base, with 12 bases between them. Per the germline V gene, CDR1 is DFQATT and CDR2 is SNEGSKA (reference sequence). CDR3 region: CSARPSSQETQYF. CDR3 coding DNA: TGCAGTGCGCGCCCTAGCAGCCAAGAGACCCAGTACTTC.

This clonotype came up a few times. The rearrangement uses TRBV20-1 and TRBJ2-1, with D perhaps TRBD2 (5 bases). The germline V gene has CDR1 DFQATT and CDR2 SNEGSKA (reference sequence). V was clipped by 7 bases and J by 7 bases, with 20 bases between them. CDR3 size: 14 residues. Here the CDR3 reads CSVRGPGRYNEQFF. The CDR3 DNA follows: TGCAGTGTAAGAGGCCCGGGAAGGTATAATGAGCAGTTCTTC.

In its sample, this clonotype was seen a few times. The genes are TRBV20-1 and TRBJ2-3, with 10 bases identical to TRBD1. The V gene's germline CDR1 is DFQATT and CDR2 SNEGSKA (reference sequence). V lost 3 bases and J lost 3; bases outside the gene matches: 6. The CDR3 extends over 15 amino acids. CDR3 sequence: CSASSDRGLTDTQYF. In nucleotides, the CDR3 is TGCAGTGCTAGTTCCGACAGGGGGCTGACAGATACGCAGTATTTT.

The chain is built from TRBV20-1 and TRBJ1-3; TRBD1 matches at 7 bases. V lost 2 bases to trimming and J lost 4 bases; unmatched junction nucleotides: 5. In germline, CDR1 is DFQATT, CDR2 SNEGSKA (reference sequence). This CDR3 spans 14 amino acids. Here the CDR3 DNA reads TGCAGTGCTAGAAAGGGGGCGATAGGAAACACCATATATTTT. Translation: CSARKGAIGNTIYF.

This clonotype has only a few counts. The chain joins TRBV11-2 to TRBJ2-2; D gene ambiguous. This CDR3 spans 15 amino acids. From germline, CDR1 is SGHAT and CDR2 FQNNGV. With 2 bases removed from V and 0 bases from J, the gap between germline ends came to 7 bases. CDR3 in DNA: TGTGCCAGCAGCTTAACAGATGCGAACACCGGGGAGCTGTTTTTT. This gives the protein CASSLTDANTGELFF.

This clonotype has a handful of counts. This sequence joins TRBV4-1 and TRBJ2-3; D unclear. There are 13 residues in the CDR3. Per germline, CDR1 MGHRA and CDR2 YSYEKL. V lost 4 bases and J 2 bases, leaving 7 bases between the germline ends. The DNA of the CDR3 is TGCGCCAGCAGCCCCAAACACACAGATACGCAGTATTTT. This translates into CASSPKHTDTQYF.

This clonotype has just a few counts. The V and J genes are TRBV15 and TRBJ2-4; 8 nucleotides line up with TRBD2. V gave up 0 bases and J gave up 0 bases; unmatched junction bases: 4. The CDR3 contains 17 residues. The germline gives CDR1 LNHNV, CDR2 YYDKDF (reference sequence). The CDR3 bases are TGTGCCACCAGCAGAGACGACGGGAGGGGAGCCAAAAACATTCAGTACTTC. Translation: CATSRDDGRGAKNIQYF. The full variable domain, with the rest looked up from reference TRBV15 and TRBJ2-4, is DAMVIQNPRYQVTQFGKPVTLSCSQTLNHNVMYWYQQKSSQAPKLLFHYYDKDFNNEADTPDNFQSRRPNTSFCFLDIRSPGLGDTAMYLCATSRDDGRGAKNIQYFGAGTRLSVL.

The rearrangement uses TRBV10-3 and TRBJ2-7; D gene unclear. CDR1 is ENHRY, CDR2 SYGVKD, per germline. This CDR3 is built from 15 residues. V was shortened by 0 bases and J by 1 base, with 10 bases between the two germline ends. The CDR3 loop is CAISESIGTSYEQYF. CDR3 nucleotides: TGTGCCATCAGTGAGTCGATTGGCACATCCTACGAGCAGTACTTC.

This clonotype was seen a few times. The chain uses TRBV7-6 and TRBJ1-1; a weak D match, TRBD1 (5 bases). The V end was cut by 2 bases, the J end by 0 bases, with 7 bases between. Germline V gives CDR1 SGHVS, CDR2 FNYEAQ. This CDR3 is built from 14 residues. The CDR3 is CASSLTRVNTEAFF. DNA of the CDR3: TGTGCCAGCAGCTTAACCAGGGTGAACACTGAAGCTTTCTTT.

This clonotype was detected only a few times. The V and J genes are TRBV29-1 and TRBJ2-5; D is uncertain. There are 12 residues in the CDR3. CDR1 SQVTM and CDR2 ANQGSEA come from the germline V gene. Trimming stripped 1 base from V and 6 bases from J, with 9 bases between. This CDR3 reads CSVEGFGQTQYF. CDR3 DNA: TGCAGCGTTGAAGGGTTTGGACAGACCCAGTACTTC.

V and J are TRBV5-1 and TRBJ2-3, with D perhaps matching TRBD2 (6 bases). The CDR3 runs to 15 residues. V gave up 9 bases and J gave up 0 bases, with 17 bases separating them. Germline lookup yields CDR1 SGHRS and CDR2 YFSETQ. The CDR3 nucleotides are TGCGCCACCTCCCTGGGGGGATCTAGCACAGATACGCAGTATTTT. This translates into CATSLGGSSTDTQYF.

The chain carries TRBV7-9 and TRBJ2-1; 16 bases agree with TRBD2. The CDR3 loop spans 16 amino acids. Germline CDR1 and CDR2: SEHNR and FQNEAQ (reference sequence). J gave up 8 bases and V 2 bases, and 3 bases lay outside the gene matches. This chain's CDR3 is CASSLTGTSGRDEQFF. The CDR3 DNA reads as TGTGCCAGCAGCTTAACCGGGACTAGCGGGAGGGATGAGCAGTTCTTC.

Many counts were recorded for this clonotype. As DNA, the CDR3 is TGTGCCAGCAGTTTTGGACAGGGGTGGATAAATCAGCCCCAGCATTTT. Its protein is CASSFGQGWINQPQHF. The chain has TRBV6-5 and TRBJ1-5, with 9 bases identical to TRBD1. Germline trimming cut 4 bases from V and 4 bases from J; bases unmatched to any gene: 8. CDR3 length: 16 amino acids. Per the germline V gene, CDR1 is MNHEY and CDR2 is SVGAGI.

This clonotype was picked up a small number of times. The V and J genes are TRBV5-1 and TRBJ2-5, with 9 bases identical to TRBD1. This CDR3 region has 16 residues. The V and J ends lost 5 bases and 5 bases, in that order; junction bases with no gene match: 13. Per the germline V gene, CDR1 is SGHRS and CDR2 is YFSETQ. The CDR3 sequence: CASSMTGQGKGETQYF. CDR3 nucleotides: TGCGCCAGCAGTATGACCGGACAGGGGAAAGGGGAGACCCAGTACTTC.

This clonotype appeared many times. Written as DNA, the CDR3 is TGCAGCGTTGAAGAAGATGAGGGTATCTATGGCTACACCTTC. This encodes CSVEEDEGIYGYTF. This chain uses TRBV29-1 with TRBJ1-2; D gene uncertain. The V end was cut by 0 bases, the J end by 4 bases, with 12 bases between. The CDR3 covers 14 residues. Per germline, CDR1 SQVTM and CDR2 ANQGSEA.

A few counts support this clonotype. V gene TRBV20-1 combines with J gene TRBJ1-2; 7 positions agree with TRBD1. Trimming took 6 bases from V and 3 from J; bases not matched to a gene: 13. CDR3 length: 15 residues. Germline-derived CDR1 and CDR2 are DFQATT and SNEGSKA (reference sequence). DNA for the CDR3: TGCAGTGCACACCCCGGAGGGGGCAGTTACTATGGCTACACCTTC. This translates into CSAHPGGGSYYGYTF.

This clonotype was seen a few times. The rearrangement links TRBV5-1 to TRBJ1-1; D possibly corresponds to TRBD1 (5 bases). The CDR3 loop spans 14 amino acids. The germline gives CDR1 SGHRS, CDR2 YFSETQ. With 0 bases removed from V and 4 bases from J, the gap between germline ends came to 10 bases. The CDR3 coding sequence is TGCGCCAGCAGCTTGGAACAGGTTGGCACTGAAGCTTTCTTT. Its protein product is CASSLEQVGTEAFF.